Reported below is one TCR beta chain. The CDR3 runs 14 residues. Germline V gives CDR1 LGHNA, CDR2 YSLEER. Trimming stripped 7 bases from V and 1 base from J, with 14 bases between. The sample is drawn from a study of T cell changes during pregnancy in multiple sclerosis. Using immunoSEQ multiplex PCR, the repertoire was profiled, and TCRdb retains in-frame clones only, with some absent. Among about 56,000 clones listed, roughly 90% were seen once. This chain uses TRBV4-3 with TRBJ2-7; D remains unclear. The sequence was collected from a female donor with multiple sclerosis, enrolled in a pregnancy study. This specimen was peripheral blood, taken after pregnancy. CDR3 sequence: CASTYRLDSYEQYF. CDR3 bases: TGCGCCAGCACTTATAGACTCGATTCCTACGAGCAGTACTTC.